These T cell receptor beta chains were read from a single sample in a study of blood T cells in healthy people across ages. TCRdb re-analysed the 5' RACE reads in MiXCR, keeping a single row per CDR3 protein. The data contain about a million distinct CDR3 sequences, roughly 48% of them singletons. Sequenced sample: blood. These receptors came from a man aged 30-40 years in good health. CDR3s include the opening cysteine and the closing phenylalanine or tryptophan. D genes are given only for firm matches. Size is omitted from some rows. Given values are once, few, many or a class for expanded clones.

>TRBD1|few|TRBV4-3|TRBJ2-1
CASSQTGTGDYNEQFF
TGCGCCAGCAGCCAGACCGGGACAGGGGATTACAATGAGCAGTTCTTC
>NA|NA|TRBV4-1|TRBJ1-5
CASSGWNSNQPQHF
TGCGCCAGCAGTGGGTGGAATAGCAATCAGCCCCAGCATTTT
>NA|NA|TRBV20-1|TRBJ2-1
CSPSGAYNEQFF
TGCAGTCCCTCTGGGGCCTACAATGAGCAGTTCTTC
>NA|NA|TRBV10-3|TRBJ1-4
CAISEQGAGEKLFF
TGTGCCATCAGTGAGCAGGGTGCGGGTGAAAAACTGTTTTTT
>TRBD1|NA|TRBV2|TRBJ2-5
CASIYGQGGTGTQYF
TGTGCCAGCATTTATGGACAGGGTGGTACGGGGACCCAGTACTTC
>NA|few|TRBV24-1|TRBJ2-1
CATSDLSQGFNEQFF
TGTGCCACCAGTGATTTGAGTCAGGGATTTAATGAGCAGTTCTTC
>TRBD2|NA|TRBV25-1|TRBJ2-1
CASSELGLAGFNEQFF
TGTGCCAGCAGTGAGCTGGGACTAGCGGGGTTCAATGAGCAGTTCTTT
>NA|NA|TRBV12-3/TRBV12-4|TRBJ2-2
CASFEGNTGELFF
TGTGCCAGCTTTGAGGGGAACACCGGGGAGCTGTTTTTT
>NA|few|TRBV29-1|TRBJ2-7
CSVEESRTYEQYF
TGCAGCGTTGAAGAGAGCAGGACCTACGAGCAGTACTTC
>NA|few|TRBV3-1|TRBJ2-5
CASSQDLVQETQYF
TGTGCCAGCAGCCAAGATCTGGTGCAAGAGACCCAGTACTTC
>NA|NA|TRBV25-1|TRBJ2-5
CASSEYVDIQETQYF
TGTGCCAGCAGTGAATACGTGGATATCCAAGAGACCCAGTACTTC
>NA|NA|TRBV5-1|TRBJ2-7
CASSSGPGQGSEQYF
TGCGCCAGCAGCTCCGGGCCGGGTCAAGGGAGCGAGCAGTACTTC
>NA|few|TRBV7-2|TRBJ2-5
CASSPNGEVLGETQYF
TGTGCCAGCAGCCCTAACGGGGAAGTCTTAGGAGAGACCCAGTACTTC
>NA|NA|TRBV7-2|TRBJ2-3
CASRPPGAITDTQYF
TGTGCCAGCCGACCGCCGGGGGCGATCACAGATACGCAGTATTTT
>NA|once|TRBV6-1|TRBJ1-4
CASSELSGIGNEKLFF
TGTGCCAGCAGTGAACTTTCAGGGATCGGTAATGAAAAACTGTTTTTT
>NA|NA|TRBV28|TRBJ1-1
CASSPNTGLNTEAFF
TGTGCCAGCAGTCCTAATACAGGACTGAACACTGAAGCTTTCTTT
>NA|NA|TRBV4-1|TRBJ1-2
CASSQDTQGPYGYTF
TGCGCCAGCAGCCAAGATACGCAGGGACCCTATGGCTACACCTTC
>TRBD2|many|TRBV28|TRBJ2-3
CASSFSSGVRDTQYF
TGTGCCAGCAGTTTTAGTAGCGGGGTTCGAGATACGCAGTATTTT
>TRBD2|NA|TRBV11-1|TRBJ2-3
CASSPQLAAGTDTQYF
TGTGCCAGCAGCCCCCAACTAGCGGCTGGCACAGATACGCAGTATTTT
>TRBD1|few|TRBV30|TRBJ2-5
CAWSALQGAYEQYF
TGTGCCTGGAGTGCCTTACAGGGGGCCTATGAGCAGTACTTC
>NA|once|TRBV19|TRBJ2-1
CASRQFYRSYNEQFF
TGTGCCAGTAGACAATTCTATCGATCCTACAATGAGCAGTTCTTC
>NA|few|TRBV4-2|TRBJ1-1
CASSQMTALNTEAFF
TGTGCCAGCAGCCAAATGACAGCCTTGAACACTGAAGCTTTCTTT
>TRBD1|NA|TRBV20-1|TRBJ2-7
CSARKLQGVASYEQYF
TGCAGTGCTAGGAAACTACAGGGGGTCGCCTCCTACGAGCAGTACTTC
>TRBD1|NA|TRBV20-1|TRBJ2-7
CSARVPGGRYEQYF
TGCAGTGCTAGGGTCCCAGGGGGTCGGTACGAGCAGTACTTC
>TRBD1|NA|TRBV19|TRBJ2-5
CAGSIGQEETQYF
TGTGCCGGTAGTATCGGACAGGAAGAGACCCAGTACTTC
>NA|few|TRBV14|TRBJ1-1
CASSQWVSEAFF
TGTGCCAGCAGCCAATGGGTCTCTGAAGCTTTCTTT
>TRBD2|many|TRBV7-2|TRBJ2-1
CASSLGLAGARDEQFF
TGTGCCAGCAGCTTAGGGCTAGCGGGGGCGAGAGATGAGCAGTTCTTC
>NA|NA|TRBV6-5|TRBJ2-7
CASSQSGHSYEQYF
TGTGCCAGCAGTCAGTCGGGACACTCCTACGAGCAGTACTTC
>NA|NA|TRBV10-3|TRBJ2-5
CAISPSRVDQYF
TGTGCCATCAGCCCTTCCCGAGTTGACCAGTACTTC
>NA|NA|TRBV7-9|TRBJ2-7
CASSPRQEHYEQYF
TGTGCCAGCAGCCCTAGACAGGAGCACTACGAGCAGTACTTC
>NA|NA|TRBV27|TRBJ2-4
CASSLADSKNIQYF
TGTGCCAGCAGTTTAGCGGACAGCAAAAACATTCAGTACTTC
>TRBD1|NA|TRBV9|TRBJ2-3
CASSPLPQGDTQYF
TGTGCCAGCAGTCCTCTCCCACAGGGGGATACGCAGTATTTT
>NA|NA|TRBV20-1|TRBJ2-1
CSASSGTEPVGEQFF
TGCAGTGCCTCGTCCGGGACGGAGCCCGTAGGGGAGCAGTTCTTC
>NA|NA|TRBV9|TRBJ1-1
CASSALTGSTEAFF
TGCGCCAGCAGCGCGCTTACAGGGAGCACTGAAGCTTTCTTT
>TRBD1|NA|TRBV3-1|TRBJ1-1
CASSHGTVGNTEAFF
TGTGCCAGCAGCCACGGGACAGTGGGGAACACTGAAGCTTTCTTT
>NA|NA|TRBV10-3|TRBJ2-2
CAISESSVGHANTGELFF
TGTGCCATCAGTGAGTCGAGTGTGGGACACGCGAACACCGGGGAGCTGTTTTTT
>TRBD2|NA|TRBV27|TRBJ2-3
CASRGLAGAPLDTQYF
TGTGCCAGCAGAGGACTAGCGGGGGCCCCCTTAGATACGCAGTATTTT
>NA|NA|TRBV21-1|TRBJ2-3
CASSKPDGTGRTDTQYF
TGTGCCAGCAGCAAGCCGGACGGGACAGGGAGGACAGATACGCAGTATTTT
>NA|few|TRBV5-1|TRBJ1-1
CASSLGGVSYEAFF
TGCGCCAGCAGCTTGGGGGGGGTTAGCTATGAAGCTTTCTTT
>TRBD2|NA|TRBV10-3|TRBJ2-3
CATSESASGGPEAQYF
TGTGCCACCAGTGAGTCGGCTAGCGGGGGCCCAGAGGCGCAGTATTTT
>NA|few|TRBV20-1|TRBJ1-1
CSARGVASSTEAFF
TGCAGTGCTAGAGGGGTAGCGAGTTCCACTGAAGCTTTCTTT
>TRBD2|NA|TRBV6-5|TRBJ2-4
CASRDIAGLAKNIQYF
TGTGCCAGCAGGGATATAGCGGGGCTAGCCAAAAACATTCAGTACTTC
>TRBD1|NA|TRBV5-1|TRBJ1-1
CASGDSTLNTEAFF
TGCGCCAGTGGGGACAGCACCTTGAACACTGAAGCTTTCTTT
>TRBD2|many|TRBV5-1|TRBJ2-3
CASSSGDRDTDTQYF
TGCGCCAGCAGCAGCGGGGATAGGGACACAGATACGCAGTATTTT
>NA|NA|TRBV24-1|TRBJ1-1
CATSDRDTLNTEAFF
TGTGCCACCAGTGACCGGGACACCCTGAACACTGAAGCTTTCTTT
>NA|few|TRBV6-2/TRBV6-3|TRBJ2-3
CAITPGGTDTQYF
TGTGCCATTACGCCCGGAGGGACAGATACGCAGTATTTT
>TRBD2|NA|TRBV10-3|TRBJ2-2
CAISDLGTSRSGELFF
TGTGCCATCAGTGACCTCGGGACTAGTCGCTCCGGGGAGCTGTTTTTT
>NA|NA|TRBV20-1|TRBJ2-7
CSAGEVSPYEQYF
TGCAGTGCCGGGGAAGTATCCCCCTACGAGCAGTACTTC
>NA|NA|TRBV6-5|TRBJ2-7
CASSDPGAYEQYF
TGTGCCAGCAGTGACCCAGGGGCCTACGAGCAGTACTTC
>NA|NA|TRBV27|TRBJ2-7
CASSLDGVGGEQYF
TGTGCCAGCAGTTTAGACGGAGTGGGTGGCGAGCAGTACTTC
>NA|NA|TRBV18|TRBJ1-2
CASSPTDRKIYGYTF
TGTGCCAGCTCACCCACCGACAGGAAGATCTATGGCTACACCTTC
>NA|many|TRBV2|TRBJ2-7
CASSEAGYEQYF
TGTGCCAGCAGTGAAGCTGGCTACGAGCAGTACTTC
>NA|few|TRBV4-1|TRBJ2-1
CASSQGEGDTYNEQFF
TGCGCCAGCAGCCAAGGAGAGGGGGATACCTACAATGAGCAGTTCTTC
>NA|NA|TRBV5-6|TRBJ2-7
CASSLTPGVYEQYF
TGTGCCAGCAGCTTGACCCCAGGGGTGTACGAGCAGTACTTC
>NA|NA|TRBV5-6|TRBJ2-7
CASSLWQEIYNEQYF
TGTGCCAGCAGCTTGTGGCAGGAAATTTACAATGAGCAGTACTTC